The entry below describes one T cell receptor (beta chain). Its antigen is not yet known. The record has no base qualities; no much larger clone is one base away. The library was prepared using the immunoSEQ multiplex PCR assay. Sourced from immuneACCESS, this table was stored by TCRdb with only in-frame sequences that have V and J called. A share of the clones is absent; for the studies checked, an unresolved V gene accounts for under half, and the remainder has no known explanation. The sample yields around 51,000 clones; 85% to 90% were counted once. The ten most abundant clones make up approximately 40% of the sample. This record comes from a study of control samples from healthy donors and cancer patients (dated by TCRdb to between 2020 and 2021). The cysteine opens and the phenylalanine closes a CDR3 of 14 amino acids. Only CDR3 DNA is held: 42 bases, read in frame from base 1. As encoded in the germline V gene, CDR1 is SGHDN while CDR2 is FVKESK. V and J lose 1 base and 3 bases, and a span of 9 bases separates them.

The chain links TRBV14 with TRBJ1-1, with the identity of the D gene unclear. The sequence derives from a man over 45 with head and neck cancer. Input material: PBMCs. The nucleotide sequence is TGTGCCAGCAGCCAAGTGGGCGGTTACACTGAAGCTTTCTTT. Its amino acids are CASSQVGGYTEAFF.